The 17 T cell receptor beta chains reported below all come from one sample, sequenced in a study of blood T cells in healthy people across ages. PCR was performed a second time for roughly 7 to 11 cycles using a sample-barcoded 5' primer and a J-beta primer mix. TCRdb fed the 5' RACE reads into MiXCR, producing one record per CDR3 protein. The sample shows about 1.8 million distinct CDR3 sequences, roughly 50% of them seen only once. The specimen sequenced was blood. The receptors stem from a woman in her 40s in good health.

This chain links TRBV27 with TRBJ1-4; possibly TRBD1 for D (5 bases). V was clipped by 11 bases and J by 8 bases, with 9 bases between them. CDR1 and CDR2 from the germline V gene are MNHEY and SMNVEV (reference sequence). This CDR3 is 10 amino acids long. Here the CDR3 reads CAGRGEKLFF. CDR3 DNA sequence: TGTGCCGGTCGGGGGGAAAAACTGTTTTTT.

The chain combines TRBV20-1 with TRBJ2-7; D is unclear. Deletions cut 3 bases from V and 7 bases from J, with 19 bases between. Germline CDR1 DFQATT, CDR2 SNEGSKA (reference sequence). The CDR3 is 14 residues long. The chain's CDR3 is CSASTRPRAYEQYF. The CDR3 DNA follows: TGCAGTGCTAGCACTCGACCTAGGGCGTATGAGCAGTACTTC.

This chain connects TRBV24-1 to TRBJ2-5; D is perhaps TRBD1 or TRBD2 (5 bases each). The CDR3 contains 14 residues. The germline gives CDR1 KGHDR, CDR2 SFDVKD. V lost 4 bases, J lost 5 bases, and 13 bases lay in between. CDR3 DNA sequence: TGTGCCACCAGTGAGGTGCAGGGAGTGGAGACCCAGTACTTC. Translated, it gives CATSEVQGVETQYF.

The chain couples TRBV28 to TRBJ2-7; 7 nucleotides agree with TRBD1. The CDR3 has 15 residues. V was clipped by 6 bases and J by 1 base; unmatched bases: 9. CDR1 is MDHEN, CDR2 SYDVKM, per germline. The chain's CDR3 is CASRGRKGASYEQYF. The CDR3 DNA follows: TGTGCCAGCAGGGGGAGAAAGGGGGCTTCCTACGAGCAGTACTTC. The full variable domain, in which reference TRBV28 and TRBJ2-7 provide the parts outside the CDR3, is DVKVTQSSRYLVKRTGEKVFLECVQDMDHENMFWYRQDPGLGLRLIYFSYDVKMKEKGDIPEGYSVSREKKERFSLILESASTNQTSMYLCASRGRKGASYEQYFGPGTRLTVT.

V usage is TRBV12-3 or TRBV12-4 and J usage is TRBJ2-5; 8 bases align to TRBD2. The CDR3 has 15 amino acids. V was clipped by 3 bases and J by 4 bases; unmatched bases: 7. CDR3 sequence (DNA): TGTGCCAGCAGTTTTCGAGCGGGGGTGGGAGAGACCCAGTACTTC. This translates into CASSFRAGVGETQYF.

The CDR3 DNA is TGCGCCAGCAGCCAAGATGGATGGACAGGGGAAAACAATGAGCAGTTCTTC. The encoded protein is CASSQDGWTGENNEQFF. The rearrangement joins TRBV4-3 to TRBJ2-1; 9 bases line up with TRBD1. The germline V gene encodes CDR1 LGHNA and CDR2 YSLEER. The CDR3 sequence is 17 residues long. J was trimmed by 5 bases and V by 0 bases; bases with no gene match: 8.

The rearrangement joins TRBV5-1 to TRBJ1-1; D is ambiguous. The CDR3 spans 15 residues. Trimming left V 3 bases short and J 0 bases short, with 12 bases between. The germline gives CDR1 SGHRS, CDR2 YFSETQ. The DNA of the CDR3 is TGCGCCAGCAGCTATAGCCGGTCTATGAACACTGAAGCTTTCTTT. Its protein product is CASSYSRSMNTEAFF.

This clonotype showed up just a few times. This chain joins TRBV12-3 or TRBV12-4 and TRBJ2-1; 10 nucleotides match TRBD2. With V trimmed by 5 bases and J by 6 bases, 16 bases remained unmatched. The CDR3 sequence is 18 residues long. CDR3 DNA: TGTGCCAGCAGTCCCACCCACGGGCTAGCGGGGGCTGCCAATGAGCAGTTCTTC. Its translation is CASSPTHGLAGAANEQFF.

There are a few counts of this clonotype. The chain uses TRBV7-2 and TRBJ1-1; a weak D match, TRBD1 (5 bases). With 0 bases removed from V and 8 bases from J, the gap between germline ends came to 13 bases. This CDR3 is built from 14 residues. Germline-derived CDR1 and CDR2 are SGHTA and FQGNSA. CDR3 sequence (DNA): TGTGCCAGCAGCTTAGCAGCGGGGCATACAGAAGCTTTCTTT. Encoded protein: CASSLAAGHTEAFF.

The chain joins TRBV15 to TRBJ2-3; TRBD1 might be the D (6 bases). Germline-derived CDR1 and CDR2 are LNHNV and YYDKDF (reference sequence). The V end was cut by 0 bases, the J end by 0 bases, with 13 bases between. The CDR3 runs to 17 residues. CDR3 sequence (DNA): TGTGCCACCAGCAGAGACCAAACAGGGTCGAGCACAGATACGCAGTATTTT. Its protein product is CATSRDQTGSSTDTQYF.

A remark on this clonotype: A read error may produce the germline difference seen at one junction end. V is TRBV7-3 and J is TRBJ2-3; 8 bases are a match to TRBD2. This CDR3 is built from 14 residues. CDR1 and CDR2 (germline): SGHTA, FQGTGA. The CDR3: CASTSAGGTDMQYF. CDR3 DNA sequence: TGTGCCAGCACTAGTGCGGGGGGTACAGATATGCAGTATTTT.

V gene TRBV6-5 combines with J gene TRBJ2-5; D remains unclear. With 6 bases removed from V and 5 bases from J, the gap between germline ends came to 19 bases. The germline V gene encodes CDR1 MNHEY and CDR2 SVGAGI. The CDR3 extends over 15 amino acids. The DNA for the CDR3 is TGTGCCAGCAGCCCCAACGACCACCCGGCGGAGACCCAGTACTTC. This gives the protein CASSPNDHPAETQYF.

The chain uses TRBV4-2 and TRBJ2-3, with 8 bases aligning to TRBD2. V trimming: 5 bases; J trimming: 3 bases; junction bases outside the gene matches: 7. There are 15 residues in the CDR3. Germline lookup yields CDR1 LGHNA and CDR2 YNFKEQ. The CDR3 DNA sequence: TGTGCCAGCAGCACCCCGGGACTAGGTACAGATACGCAGTATTTT. It encodes CASSTPGLGTDTQYF.

The genes are TRBV20-1 and TRBJ1-6; possible D gene TRBD1, 5 bases. Looked up from germline, CDR1 is DFQATT and CDR2 is SNEGSKA (reference sequence). Trimming cost V 5 bases and J 9 bases, with 17 bases left between them. The CDR3 extends over 14 amino acids. The CDR3 sequence is CSAGLGDGGSPLHF. CDR3 in DNA: TGCAGTGCTGGACTGGGGGACGGAGGTTCACCCCTCCACTTT.

The rearrangement uses TRBV7-2 and TRBJ2-1; D remains unclear. Germline values: CDR1 SGHTA, CDR2 FQGNSA. The CDR3 runs 11 residues. V lost 2 bases and J lost 11, with 7 bases in between. CDR3 sequence: CASSLLNKQFF. In nucleotides, the CDR3 is TGTGCCAGCAGCTTACTGAATAAGCAGTTCTTC.

This clonotype was recorded a few times. This rearrangement joins TRBV5-1 to TRBJ1-6, with 10 bases fitting TRBD1. J was trimmed by 8 bases and V by 4 bases; bases with no gene match: 9. The germline gives CDR1 SGHRS, CDR2 YFSETQ. This CDR3 contains 16 residues. CDR3 amino acids: CASSRRQGAGDSPLHF. The CDR3 DNA follows: TGCGCCAGCAGCCGTCGACAGGGGGCAGGGGATTCACCCCTCCACTTT.

J is TRBJ2-1 and V is TRBV20-1, with TRBD1 identical over 7 bases. The CDR3 is made up of 15 amino acids. The germline V gene encodes CDR1 DFQATT and CDR2 SNEGSKA (reference sequence). V was pared by 3 bases and J by 4 bases, with 9 bases of the junction left unmatched. CDR3 nucleotide sequence: TGCAGTGCTAGTTCGGGACAGATCCTGTACAATGAGCAGTTCTTC. Residues: CSASSGQILYNEQFF.